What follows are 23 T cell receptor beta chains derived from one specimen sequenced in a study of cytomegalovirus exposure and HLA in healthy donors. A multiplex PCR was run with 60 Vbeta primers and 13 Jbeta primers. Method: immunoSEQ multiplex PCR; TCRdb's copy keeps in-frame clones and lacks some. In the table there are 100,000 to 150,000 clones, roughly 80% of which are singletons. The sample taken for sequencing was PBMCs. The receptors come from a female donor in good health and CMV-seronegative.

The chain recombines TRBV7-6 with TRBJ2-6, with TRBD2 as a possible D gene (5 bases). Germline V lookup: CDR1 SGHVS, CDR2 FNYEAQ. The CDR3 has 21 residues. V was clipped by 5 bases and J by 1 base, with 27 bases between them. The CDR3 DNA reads TGTGCCAGCAGCCTCCACGCTAAGGGCCAGAGGGAAGTTTCTGGGGCCAACGTCCTGACTTTC. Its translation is CASSLHAKGQREVSGANVLTF.

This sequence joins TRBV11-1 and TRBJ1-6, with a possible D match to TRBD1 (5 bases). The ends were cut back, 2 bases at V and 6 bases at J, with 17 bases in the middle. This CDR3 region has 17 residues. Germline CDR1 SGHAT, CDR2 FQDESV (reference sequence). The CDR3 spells CASSLNPQGWSNSPLHF. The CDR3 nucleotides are TGTGCCAGCAGCTTAAATCCCCAGGGATGGAGTAATTCACCCCTCCACTTT.

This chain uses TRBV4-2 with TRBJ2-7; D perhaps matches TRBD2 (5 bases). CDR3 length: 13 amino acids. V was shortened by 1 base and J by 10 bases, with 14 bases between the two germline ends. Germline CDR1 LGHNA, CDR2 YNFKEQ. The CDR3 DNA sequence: TGTGCCAGCAGCCAAGTTGGTGTGGCGGGTCAGTACTTC. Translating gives CASSQVGVAGQYF.

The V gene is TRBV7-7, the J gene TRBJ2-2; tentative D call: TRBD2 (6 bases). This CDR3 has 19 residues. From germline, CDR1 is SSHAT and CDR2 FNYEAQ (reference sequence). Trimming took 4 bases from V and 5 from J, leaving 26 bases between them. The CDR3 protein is CASSSLLRDPGEKTGELFF. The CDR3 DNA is TGTGCCAGCAGCTCCCTCCTGCGGGACCCGGGGGAGAAGACCGGGGAGCTGTTTTTT.

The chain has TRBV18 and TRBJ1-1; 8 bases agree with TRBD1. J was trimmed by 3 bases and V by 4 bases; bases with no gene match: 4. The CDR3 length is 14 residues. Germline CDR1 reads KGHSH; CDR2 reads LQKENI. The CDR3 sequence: CASSRRQGHTEAFF. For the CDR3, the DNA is TGTGCCAGCTCACGAAGACAGGGGCACACTGAAGCTTTCTTT.

CDR3 in DNA: TGCGCCAGCAGCAGGGATGGGGCTGAGCAGTTCTTC. As protein: CASSRDGAEQFF. The chain links TRBV5-1 to TRBJ2-1; a weak D match, TRBD1 (5 bases). Germline V gene sequence: CDR1 SGHRS, CDR2 YFSETQ. CDR3 size: 12 residues. V dropped 4 bases and J dropped 9 bases, with 11 bases sitting between them.

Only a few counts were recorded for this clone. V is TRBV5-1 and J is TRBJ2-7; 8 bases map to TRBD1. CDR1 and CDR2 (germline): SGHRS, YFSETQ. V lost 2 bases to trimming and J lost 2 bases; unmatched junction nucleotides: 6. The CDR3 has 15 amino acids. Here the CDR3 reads CASSFAGTGAYEQYF. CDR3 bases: TGCGCCAGCAGCTTCGCCGGGACAGGAGCCTACGAGCAGTACTTC.

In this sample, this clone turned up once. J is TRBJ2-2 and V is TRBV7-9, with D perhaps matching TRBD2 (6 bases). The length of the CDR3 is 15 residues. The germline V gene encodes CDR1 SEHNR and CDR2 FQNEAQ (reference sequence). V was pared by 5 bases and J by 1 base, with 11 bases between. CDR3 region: CASSPSAGNTGELFF. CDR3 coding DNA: TGTGCCAGCAGCCCTAGCGCGGGGAACACCGGGGAGCTGTTTTTT.

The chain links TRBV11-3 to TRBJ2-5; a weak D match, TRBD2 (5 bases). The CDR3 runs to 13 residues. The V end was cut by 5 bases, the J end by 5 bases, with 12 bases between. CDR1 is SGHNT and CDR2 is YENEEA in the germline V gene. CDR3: CASSPSGLETQYF. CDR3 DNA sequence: TGTGCCAGCAGCCCGTCGGGGTTGGAGACCCAGTACTTC.

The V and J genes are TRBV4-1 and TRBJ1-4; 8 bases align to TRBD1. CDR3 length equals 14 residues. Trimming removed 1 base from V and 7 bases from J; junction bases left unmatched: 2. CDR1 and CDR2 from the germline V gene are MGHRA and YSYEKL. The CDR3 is CASSQAGGVEKLFF. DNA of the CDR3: TGCGCCAGCAGCCAAGCAGGGGGCGTTGAAAAACTGTTTTTT.

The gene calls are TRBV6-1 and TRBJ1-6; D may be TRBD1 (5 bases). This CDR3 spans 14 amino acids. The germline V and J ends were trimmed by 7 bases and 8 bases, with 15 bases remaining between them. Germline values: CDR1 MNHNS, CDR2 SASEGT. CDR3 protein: CASTSLDSYSPLHF. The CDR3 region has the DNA TGTGCCAGCACCAGCCTCGACAGCTATTCACCCCTCCACTTT.

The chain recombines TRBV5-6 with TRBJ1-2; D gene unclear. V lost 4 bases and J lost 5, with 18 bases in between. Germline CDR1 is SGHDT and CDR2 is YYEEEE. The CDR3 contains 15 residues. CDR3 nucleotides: TGTGCCAGCAGCCGGACCGGGAGGCAGTTATATGGCTACACCTTC. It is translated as CASSRTGRQLYGYTF. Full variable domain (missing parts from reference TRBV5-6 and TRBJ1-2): DAGVTQSPTHLIKTRGQQVTLRCSPKSGHDTVSWYQQALGQGPQFIFQYYEEEERQRGNFPDRFSGHQFPNYSSELNVNALLLGDSALYLCASSRTGRQLYGYTFGSGTRLTVV.

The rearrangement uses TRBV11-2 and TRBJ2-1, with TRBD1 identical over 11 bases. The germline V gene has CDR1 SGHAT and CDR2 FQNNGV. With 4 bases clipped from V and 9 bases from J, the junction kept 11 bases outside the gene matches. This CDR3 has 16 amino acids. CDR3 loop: CASSSSGTGGLSEQFF. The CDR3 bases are TGTGCCAGCAGCTCCTCCGGGACAGGGGGTCTTAGTGAGCAGTTCTTC.

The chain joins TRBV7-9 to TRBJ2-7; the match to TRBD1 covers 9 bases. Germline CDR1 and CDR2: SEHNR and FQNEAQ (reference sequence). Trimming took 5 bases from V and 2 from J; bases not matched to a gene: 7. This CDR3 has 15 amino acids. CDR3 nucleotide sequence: TGTGCCAGCAGCCGACGGACAGGGGCGGCCTACGAGCAGTACTTC. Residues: CASSRRTGAAYEQYF.

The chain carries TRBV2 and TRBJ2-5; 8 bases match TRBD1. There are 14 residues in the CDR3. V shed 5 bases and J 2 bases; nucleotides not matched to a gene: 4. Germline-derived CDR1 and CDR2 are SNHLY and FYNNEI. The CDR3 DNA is TGTGCCAGCAGTCGGACAGGGAGGCAAGAGACCCAGTACTTC. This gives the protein CASSRTGRQETQYF.

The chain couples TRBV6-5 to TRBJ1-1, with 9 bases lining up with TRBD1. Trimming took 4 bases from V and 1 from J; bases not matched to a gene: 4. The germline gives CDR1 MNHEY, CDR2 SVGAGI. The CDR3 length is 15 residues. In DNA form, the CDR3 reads TGTGCCAGCAGTTTACGGGGACAGGGGAACACTGAAGCTTTCTTT. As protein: CASSLRGQGNTEAFF.

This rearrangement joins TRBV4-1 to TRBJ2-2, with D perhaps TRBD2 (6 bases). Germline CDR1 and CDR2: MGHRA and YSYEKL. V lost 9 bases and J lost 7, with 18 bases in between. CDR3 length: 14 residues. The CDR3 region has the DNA TGCGCCAGTGGAGCGCGGGATGGGAACGGGGAGCTGTTTTTT. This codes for CASGARDGNGELFF.

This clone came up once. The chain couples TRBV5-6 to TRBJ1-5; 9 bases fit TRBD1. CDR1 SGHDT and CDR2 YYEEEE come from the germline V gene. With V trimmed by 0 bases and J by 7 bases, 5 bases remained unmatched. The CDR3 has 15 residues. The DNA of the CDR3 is TGTGCCAGCAGCTTGGGGACAGGGGAAGGGCAGCCCCAGCATTTT. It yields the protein CASSLGTGEGQPQHF.

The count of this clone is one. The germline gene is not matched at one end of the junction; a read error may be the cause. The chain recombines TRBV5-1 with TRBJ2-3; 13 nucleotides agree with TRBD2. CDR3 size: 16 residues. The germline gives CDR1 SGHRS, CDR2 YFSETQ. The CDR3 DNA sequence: TGCACCAGCAGCTTAGGACTAGCGGGGGATACAGATACGCAGTATTTT. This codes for CTSSLGLAGDTDTQYF.

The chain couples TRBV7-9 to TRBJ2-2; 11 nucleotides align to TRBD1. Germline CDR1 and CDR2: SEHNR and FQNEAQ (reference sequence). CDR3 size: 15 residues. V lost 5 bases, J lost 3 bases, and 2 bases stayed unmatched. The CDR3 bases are TGTGCCAGCAGCCAGGACAGGGGGCACACCGGGGAGCTGTTTTTT. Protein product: CASSQDRGHTGELFF.

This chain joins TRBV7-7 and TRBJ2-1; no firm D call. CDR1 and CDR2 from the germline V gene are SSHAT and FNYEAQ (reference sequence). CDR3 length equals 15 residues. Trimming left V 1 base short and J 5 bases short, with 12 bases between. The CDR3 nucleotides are TGTGCCAGCAGCTTAGGTATCTCAGAAGACAATGAGCAGTTCTTC. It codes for CASSLGISEDNEQFF.

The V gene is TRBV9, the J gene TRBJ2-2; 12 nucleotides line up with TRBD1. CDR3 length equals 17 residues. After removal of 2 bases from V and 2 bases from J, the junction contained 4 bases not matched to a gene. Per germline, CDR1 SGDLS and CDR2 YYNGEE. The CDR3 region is CASSVHGTGGNTGELFF. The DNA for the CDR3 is TGTGCCAGCAGCGTCCACGGGACAGGGGGCAACACCGGGGAGCTGTTTTTT.

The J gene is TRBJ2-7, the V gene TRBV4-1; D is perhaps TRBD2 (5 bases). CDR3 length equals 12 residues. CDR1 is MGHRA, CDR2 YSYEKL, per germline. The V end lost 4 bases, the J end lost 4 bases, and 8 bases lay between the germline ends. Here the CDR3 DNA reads TGCGCCAGCAGCCGGTCGGGATACGAGCAGTACTTC. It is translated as CASSRSGYEQYF.